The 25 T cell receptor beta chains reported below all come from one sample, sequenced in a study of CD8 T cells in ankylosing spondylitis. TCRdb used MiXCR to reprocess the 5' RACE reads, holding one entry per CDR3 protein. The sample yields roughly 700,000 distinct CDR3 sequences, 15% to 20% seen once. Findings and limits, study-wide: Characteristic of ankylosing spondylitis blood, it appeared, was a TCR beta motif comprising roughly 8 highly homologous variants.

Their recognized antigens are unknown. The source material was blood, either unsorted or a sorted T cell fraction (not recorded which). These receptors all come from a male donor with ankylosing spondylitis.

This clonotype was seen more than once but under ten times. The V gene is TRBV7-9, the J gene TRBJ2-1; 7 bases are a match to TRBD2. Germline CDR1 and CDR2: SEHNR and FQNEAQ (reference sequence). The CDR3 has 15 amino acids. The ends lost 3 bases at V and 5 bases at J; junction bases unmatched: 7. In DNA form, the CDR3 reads TGTGCCAGCAGCTTGAGGGAGGGGTTGCACAATGAGCAGTTCTTC. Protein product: CASSLREGLHNEQFF.

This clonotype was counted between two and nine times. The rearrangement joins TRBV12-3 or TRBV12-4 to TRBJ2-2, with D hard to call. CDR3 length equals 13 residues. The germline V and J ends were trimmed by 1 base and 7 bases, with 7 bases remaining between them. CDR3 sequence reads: CASSLGNGGELFF. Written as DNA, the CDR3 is TGTGCCAGCAGTTTAGGGAACGGCGGGGAGCTGTTTTTT.

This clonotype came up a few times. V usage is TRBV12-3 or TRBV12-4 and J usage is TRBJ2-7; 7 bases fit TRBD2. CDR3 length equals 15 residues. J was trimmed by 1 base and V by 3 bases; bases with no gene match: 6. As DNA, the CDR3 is TGTGCCAGCAGTTTTGTCCTAGCGGAGTCCTACGAGCAGTACTTC. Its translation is CASSFVLAESYEQYF.

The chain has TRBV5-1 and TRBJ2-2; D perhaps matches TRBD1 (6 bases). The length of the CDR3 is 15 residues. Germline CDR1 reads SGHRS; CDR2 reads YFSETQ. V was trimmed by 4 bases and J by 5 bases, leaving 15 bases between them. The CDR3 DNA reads TGCGCCAGCAGCACAGACAGGCCGGGGACCGGGGAGCTGTTTTTT. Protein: CASSTDRPGTGELFF.

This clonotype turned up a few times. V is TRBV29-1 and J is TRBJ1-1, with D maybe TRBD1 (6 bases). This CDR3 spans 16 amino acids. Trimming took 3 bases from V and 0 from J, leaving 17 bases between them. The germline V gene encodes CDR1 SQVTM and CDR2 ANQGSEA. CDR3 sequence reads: CSVDLELGAMNTEAFF. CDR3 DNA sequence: TGCAGCGTTGATTTGGAACTGGGGGCCATGAACACTGAAGCTTTCTTT.

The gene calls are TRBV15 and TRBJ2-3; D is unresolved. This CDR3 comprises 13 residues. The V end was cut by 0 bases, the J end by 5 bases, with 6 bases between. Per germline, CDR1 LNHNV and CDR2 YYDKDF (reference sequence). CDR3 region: CATSREGLDTQYF. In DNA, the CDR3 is TGTGCCACCAGCAGAGAAGGGTTAGATACGCAGTATTTT.

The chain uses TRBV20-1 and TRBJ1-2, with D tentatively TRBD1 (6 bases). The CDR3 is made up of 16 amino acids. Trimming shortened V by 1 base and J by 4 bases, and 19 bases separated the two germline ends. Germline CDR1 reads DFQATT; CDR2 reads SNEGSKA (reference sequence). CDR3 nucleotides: TGCAGTGCTAGAGGGGGGGGCACAGGGAGGGGCTATGGCTACACCTTC. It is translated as CSARGGGTGRGYGYTF.

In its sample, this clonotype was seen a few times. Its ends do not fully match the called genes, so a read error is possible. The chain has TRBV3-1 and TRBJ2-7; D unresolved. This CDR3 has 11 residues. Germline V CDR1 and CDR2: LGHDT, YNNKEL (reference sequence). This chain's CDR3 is CASTQGNEQYF. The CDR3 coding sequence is TGTGCCAGCACCCAAGGTAACGAGCAGTACTTC.

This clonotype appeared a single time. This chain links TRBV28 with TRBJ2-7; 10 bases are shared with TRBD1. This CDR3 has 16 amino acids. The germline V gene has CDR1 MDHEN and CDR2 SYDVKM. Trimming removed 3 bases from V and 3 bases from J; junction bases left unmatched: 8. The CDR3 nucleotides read TGTGCCAGCAGTTTCCAATCAGGACAGGGGGACTACGAGCAGTACTTC. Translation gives CASSFQSGQGDYEQYF.

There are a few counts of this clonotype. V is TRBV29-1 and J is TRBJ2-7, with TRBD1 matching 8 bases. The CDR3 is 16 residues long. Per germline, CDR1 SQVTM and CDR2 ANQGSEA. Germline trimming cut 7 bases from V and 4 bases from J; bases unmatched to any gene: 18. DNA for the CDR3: TGCAGCGCACTAACGAACACAGGGGGAGGCTTGTACGAGCAGTACTTC. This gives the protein CSALTNTGGGLYEQYF.

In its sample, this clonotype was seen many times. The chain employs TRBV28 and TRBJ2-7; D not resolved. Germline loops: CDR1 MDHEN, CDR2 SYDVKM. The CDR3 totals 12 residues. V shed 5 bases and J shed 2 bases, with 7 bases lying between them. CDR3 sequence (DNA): TGTGCCAGCAGTAGGCCCGCCTACGAGCAGTACTTC. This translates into CASSRPAYEQYF.

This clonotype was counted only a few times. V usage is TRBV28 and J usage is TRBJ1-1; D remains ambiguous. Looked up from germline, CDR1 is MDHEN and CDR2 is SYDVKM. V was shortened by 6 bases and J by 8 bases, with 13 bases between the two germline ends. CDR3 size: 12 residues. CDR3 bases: TGTGCCAGCAGCCCTCTCCGGGAAGAAGCTTTCTTT. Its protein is CASSPLREEAFF.

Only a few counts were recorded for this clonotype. The DNA of the CDR3 is TGCAGTGCTATGACGGGGGGTAATGAAAAACTGTTTTTT. The encoded protein is CSAMTGGNEKLFF. The rearrangement links TRBV20-1 to TRBJ1-4, with D perhaps matching TRBD1 (5 bases). The CDR3 is 13 residues long. In germline, CDR1 is DFQATT, CDR2 SNEGSKA (reference sequence). Trimming removed 4 bases at V and 4 bases at J, with 10 bases between.

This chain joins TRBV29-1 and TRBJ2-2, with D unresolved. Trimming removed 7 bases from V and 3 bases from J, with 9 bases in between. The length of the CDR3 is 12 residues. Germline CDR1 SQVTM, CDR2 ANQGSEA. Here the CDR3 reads CSGRMYTGELFF. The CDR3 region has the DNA TGCAGCGGCCGGATGTACACCGGGGAGCTGTTTTTT.

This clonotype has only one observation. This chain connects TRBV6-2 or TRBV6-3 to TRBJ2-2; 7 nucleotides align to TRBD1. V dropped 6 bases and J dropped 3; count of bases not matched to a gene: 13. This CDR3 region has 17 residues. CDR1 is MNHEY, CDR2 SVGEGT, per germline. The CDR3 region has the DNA TGTGCCAGCAGGACGACAGGGTATACTCAGGACACCGGGGAGCTGTTTTTT. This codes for CASRTTGYTQDTGELFF.

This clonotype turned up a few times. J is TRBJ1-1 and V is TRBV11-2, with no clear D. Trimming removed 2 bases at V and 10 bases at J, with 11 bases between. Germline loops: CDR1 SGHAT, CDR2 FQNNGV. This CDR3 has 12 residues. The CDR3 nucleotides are TGTGCCAGCAGCTTACAGCCCCCCGGAGCTTTCTTT. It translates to CASSLQPPGAFF. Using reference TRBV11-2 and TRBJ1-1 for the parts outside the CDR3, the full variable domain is EAGVAQSPRYKIIEKRQSVAFWCNPISGHATLYWYQQILGQGPKLLIQFQNNGVVDDSQLPKDRFSAERLKGVDSTLKIQPAKLEDSAVYLCASSLQPPGAFFGQGTRLTVV.

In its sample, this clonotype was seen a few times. This chain's CDR3 is CSARDQGGRDTIYF. CDR3 bases: TGCAGTGCTAGAGATCAGGGTGGCAGAGACACCATATATTTT. This chain joins TRBV20-1 and TRBJ1-3, with D possibly TRBD1 on 5 matching bases. The germline V gene has CDR1 DFQATT and CDR2 SNEGSKA (reference sequence). V lost 0 bases, J lost 8 bases, and 14 bases lay in between. CDR3 length equals 14 residues.

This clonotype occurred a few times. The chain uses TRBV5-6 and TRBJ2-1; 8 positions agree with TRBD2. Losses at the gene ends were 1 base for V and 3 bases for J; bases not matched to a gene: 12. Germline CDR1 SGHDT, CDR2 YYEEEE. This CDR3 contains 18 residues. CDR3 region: CASSLRREGPRGYNEQFF. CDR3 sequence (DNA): TGTGCCAGCAGCTTGAGACGGGAGGGCCCCCGGGGCTACAATGAGCAGTTCTTC.

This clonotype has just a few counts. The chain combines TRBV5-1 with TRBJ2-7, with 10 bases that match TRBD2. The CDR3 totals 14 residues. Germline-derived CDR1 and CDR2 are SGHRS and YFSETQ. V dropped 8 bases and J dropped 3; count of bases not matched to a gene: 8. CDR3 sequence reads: CASSEPSGGYEQYF. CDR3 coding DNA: TGCGCCAGTTCGGAACCTAGCGGGGGCTACGAGCAGTACTTC.

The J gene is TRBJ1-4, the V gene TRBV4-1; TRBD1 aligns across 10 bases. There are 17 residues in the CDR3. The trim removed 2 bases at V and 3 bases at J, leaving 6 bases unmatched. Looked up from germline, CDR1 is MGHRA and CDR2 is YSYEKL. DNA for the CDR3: TGCGCCAGCAGCCAACTAGACAGGGGGCTTTCTAATGAAAAACTGTTTTTT. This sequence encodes CASSQLDRGLSNEKLFF.

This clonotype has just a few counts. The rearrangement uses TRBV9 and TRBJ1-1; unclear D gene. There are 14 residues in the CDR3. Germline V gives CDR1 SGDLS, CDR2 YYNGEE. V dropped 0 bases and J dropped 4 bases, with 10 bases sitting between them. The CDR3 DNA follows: TGTGCCAGCAGCGTAGGCCCGACTGTCACTGAAGCTTTCTTT. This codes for CASSVGPTVTEAFF.

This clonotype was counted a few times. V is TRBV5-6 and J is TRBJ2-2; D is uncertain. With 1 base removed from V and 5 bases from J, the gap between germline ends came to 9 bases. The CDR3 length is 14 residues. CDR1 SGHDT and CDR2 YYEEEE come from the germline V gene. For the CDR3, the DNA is TGTGCCAGCAGCTTGCCAGTTTCGACCGGGGAGCTGTTTTTT. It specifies CASSLPVSTGELFF.

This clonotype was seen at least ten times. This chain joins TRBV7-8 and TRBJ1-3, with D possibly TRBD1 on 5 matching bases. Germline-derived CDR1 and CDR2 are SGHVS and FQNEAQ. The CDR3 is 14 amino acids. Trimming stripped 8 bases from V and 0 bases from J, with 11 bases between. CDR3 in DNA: TGTGCCAGCGCGGGACGGATCTCTGGAAACACCATATATTTT. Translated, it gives CASAGRISGNTIYF.

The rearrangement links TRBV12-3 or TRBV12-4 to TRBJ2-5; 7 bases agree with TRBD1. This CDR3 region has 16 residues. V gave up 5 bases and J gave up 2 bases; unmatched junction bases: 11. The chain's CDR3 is CASSTRDSRNQETQYF. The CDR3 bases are TGTGCCAGCAGTACCCGGGACAGTAGAAATCAAGAGACCCAGTACTTC.

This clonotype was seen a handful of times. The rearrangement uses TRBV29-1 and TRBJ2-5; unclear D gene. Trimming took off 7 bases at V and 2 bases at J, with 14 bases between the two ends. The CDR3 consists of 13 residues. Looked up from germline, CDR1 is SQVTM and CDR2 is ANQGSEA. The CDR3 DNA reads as TGCAGCGCCTATAGGGCCCTTCAAGAGACCCAGTACTTC. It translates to CSAYRALQETQYF. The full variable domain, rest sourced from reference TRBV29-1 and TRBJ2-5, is SAVISQKPSRDICQRGTSLTIQCQVDSQVTMMFWYRQQPGQSLTLIATANQGSEATYESGFVIDKFPISRPNLTFSTLTVSNMSPEDSSIYLCSAYRALQETQYFGPGTRLLVL.